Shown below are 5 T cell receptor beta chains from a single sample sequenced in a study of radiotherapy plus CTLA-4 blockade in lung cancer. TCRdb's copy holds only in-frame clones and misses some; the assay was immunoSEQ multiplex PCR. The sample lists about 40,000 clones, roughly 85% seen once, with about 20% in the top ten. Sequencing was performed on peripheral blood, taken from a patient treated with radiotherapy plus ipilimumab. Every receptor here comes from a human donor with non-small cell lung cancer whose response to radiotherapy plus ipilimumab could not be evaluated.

The CDR3 coding sequence is TGCAGCGTAGGGTACGGAAGGGGGATCGAGCAGTACTTC. Translation: CSVGYGRGIEQYF. The genes are TRBV29-1 and TRBJ2-7; D possibly corresponds to TRBD1 (6 bases). The CDR3 spans 13 residues. V was shortened by 6 bases and J by 6 bases, with 18 bases between the two germline ends. Germline CDR1 SQVTM, CDR2 ANQGSEA.

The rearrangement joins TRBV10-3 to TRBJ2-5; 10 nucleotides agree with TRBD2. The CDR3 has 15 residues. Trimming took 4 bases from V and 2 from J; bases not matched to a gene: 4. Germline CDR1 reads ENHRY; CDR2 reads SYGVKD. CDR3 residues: CAISVLAGPQETQYF. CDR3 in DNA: TGTGCCATCAGTGTACTAGCGGGGCCGCAAGAGACCCAGTACTTC.

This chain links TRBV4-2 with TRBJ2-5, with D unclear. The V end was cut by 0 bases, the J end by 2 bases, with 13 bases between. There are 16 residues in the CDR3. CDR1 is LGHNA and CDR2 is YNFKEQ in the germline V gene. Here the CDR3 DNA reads TGTGCCAGCAGCCAAGAAGGAAGGAGTCGACAAGAGACCCAGTACTTC. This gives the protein CASSQEGRSRQETQYF.

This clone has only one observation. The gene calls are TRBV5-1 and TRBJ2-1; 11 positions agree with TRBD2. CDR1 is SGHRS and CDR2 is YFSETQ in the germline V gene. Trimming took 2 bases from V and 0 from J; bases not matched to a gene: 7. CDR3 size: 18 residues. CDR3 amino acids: CASSFLAGGPSSYNEQFF. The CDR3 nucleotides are TGCGCCAGCAGCTTCCTAGCGGGGGGTCCGAGCTCCTACAATGAGCAGTTCTTC. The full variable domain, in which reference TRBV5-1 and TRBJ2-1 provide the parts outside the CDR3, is KAGVTQTPRYLIKTRGQQVTLSCSPISGHRSVSWYQQTPGQGLQFLFEYFSETQRNKGNFPGRFSGRQFSNSRSEMNVSTLELGDSALYLCASSFLAGGPSSYNEQFFGPGTRLTVL.

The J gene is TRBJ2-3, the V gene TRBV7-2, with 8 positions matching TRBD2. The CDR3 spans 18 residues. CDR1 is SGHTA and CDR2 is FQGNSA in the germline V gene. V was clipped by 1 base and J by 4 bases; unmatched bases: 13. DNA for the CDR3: TGTGCCAGCAGCTTAGTATTAGGTTCGTCTAGCGGGTCAGATACGCAGTATTTT. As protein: CASSLVLGSSSGSDTQYF.